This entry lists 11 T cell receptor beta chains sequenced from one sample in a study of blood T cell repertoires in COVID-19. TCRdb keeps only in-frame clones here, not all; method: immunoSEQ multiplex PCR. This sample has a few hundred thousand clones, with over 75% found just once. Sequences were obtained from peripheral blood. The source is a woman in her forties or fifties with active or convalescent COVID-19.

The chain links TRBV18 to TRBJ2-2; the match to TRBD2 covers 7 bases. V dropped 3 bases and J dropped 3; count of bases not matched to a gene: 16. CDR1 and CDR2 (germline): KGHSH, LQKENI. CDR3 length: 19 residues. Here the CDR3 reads CASSPRSGSGRGDTGELFF. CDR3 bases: TGTGCCAGCTCACCCCGAAGCGGTAGCGGGCGAGGGGACACCGGGGAGCTGTTTTTT. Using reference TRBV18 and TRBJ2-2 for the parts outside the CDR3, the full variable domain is NAGVMQNPRHLVRRRGQEARLRCSPMKGHSHVYWYRQLPEEGLKFMVYLQKENIIDESGMPKERFSAEFPKEGPSILRIQQVVRGDSAAYFCASSPRSGSGRGDTGELFFGEGSRLTVL.

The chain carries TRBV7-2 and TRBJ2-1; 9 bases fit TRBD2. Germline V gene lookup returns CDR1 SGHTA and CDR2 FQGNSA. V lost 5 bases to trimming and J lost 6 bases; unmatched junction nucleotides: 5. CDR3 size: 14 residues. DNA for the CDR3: TGTGCCAGCAGCACAATAGCGGGAGTCAATGAGCAGTTCTTC. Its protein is CASSTIAGVNEQFF.

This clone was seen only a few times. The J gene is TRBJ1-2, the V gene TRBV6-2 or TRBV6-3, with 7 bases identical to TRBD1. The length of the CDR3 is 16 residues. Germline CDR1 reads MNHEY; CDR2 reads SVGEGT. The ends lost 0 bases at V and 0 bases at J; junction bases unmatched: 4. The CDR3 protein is CASSYSGQPPNYGYTF. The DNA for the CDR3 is TGTGCCAGCAGTTACTCGGGACAGCCCCCTAACTATGGCTACACCTTC.

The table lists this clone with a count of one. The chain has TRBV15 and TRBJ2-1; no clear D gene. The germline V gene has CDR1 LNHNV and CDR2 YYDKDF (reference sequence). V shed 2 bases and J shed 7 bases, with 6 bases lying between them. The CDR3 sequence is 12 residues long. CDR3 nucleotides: TGTGCCACCAGCAGACGCGGAAATGAGCAGTTCTTC. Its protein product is CATSRRGNEQFF.

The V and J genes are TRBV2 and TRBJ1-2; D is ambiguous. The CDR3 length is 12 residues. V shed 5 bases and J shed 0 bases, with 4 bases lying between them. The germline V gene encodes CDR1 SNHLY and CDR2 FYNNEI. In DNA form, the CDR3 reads TGTGCCAGCAGTACAGCTAACTATGGCTACACCTTC. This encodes CASSTANYGYTF.

The CDR3 spells CASSWGDRDNTEAFF. Here the CDR3 DNA reads TGCGCCAGCAGCTGGGGGGACAGGGATAACACTGAAGCTTTCTTT. This rearrangement joins TRBV5-1 to TRBJ1-1; 9 bases line up with TRBD1. Germline V gene lookup returns CDR1 SGHRS and CDR2 YFSETQ. The CDR3 totals 15 residues. V was pared by 3 bases and J by 2 bases, with 5 bases of the junction left unmatched.

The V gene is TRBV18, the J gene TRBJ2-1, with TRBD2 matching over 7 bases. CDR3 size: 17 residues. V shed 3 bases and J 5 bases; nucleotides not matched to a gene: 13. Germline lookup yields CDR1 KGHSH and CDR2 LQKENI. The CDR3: CASSPLDLTSLHNEQFF. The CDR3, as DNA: TGTGCCAGCTCACCCTTAGACTTGACTAGCCTGCACAATGAGCAGTTCTTC.

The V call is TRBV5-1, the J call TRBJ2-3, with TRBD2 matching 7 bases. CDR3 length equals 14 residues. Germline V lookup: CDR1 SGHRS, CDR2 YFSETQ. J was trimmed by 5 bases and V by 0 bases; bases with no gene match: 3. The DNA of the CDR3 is TGCGCCAGCAGCTTGGGTCCTAGCGGAGATACGCAGTATTTT. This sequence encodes CASSLGPSGDTQYF.

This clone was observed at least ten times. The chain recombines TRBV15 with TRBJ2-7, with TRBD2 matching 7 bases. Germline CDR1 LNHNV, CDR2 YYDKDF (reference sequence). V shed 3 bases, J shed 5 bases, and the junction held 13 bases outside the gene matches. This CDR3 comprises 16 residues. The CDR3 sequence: CATSRDRGRVGHEQYF. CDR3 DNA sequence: TGTGCCACCAGCAGGGACCGGGGGAGGGTCGGACACGAGCAGTACTTC.

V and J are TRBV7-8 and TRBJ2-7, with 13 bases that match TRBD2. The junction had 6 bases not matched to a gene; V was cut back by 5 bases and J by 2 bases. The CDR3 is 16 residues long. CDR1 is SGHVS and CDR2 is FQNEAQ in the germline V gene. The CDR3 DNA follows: TGTGCCAGCAGCATAACTAGCGGGAGGGCCCCCTACGAGCAGTACTTC. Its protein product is CASSITSGRAPYEQYF.

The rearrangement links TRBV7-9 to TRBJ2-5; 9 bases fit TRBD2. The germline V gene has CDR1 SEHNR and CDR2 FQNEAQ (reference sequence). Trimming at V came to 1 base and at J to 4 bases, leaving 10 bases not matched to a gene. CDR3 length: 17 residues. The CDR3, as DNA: TGTGCCAGCAGCTTAGGCCTGGGCGGGGGGGCCACAGAGACCCAGTACTTC. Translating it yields CASSLGLGGGATETQYF.